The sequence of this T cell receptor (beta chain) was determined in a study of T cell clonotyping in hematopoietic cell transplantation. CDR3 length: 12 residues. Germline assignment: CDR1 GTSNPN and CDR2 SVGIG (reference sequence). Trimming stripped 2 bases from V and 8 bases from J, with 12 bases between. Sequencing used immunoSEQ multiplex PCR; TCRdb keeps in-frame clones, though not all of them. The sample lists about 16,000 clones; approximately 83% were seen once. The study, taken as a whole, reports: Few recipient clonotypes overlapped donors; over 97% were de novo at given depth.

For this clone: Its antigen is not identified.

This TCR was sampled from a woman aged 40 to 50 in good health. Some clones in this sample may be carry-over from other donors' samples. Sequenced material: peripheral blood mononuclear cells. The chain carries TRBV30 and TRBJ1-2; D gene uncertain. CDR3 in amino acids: CAWSPGSGGYTF. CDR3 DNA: TGTGCCTGGAGTCCCGGGTCAGGCGGCTACACCTTC.